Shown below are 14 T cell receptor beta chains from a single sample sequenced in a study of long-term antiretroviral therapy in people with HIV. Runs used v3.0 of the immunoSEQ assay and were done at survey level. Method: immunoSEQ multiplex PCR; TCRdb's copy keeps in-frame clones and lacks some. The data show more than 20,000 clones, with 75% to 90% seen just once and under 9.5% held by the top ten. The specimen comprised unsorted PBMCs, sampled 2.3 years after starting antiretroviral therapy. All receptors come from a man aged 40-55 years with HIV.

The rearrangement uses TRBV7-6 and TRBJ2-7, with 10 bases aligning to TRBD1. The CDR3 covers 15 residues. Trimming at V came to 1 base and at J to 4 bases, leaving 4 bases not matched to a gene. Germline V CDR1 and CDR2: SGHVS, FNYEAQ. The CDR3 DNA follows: TGTGCCAGCAGCTTAGGGGGACAGGGGTCTTACGAGCAGTACTTC. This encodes CASSLGGQGSYEQYF.

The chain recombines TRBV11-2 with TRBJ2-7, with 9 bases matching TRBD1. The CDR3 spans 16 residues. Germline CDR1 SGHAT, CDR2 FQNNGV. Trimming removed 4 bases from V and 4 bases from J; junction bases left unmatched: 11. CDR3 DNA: TGTGCCAGCAGCTCTCACCCCCGGGACAGGGAATACGAGCAGTACTTC. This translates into CASSSHPRDREYEQYF.

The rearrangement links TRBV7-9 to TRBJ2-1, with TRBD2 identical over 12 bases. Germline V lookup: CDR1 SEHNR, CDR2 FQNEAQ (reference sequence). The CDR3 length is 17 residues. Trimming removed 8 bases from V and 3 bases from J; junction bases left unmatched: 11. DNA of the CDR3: TGTGCCAGCGGGCAAATGGCTAGCGGGAGGGTCTACAATGAGCAGTTCTTC. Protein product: CASGQMASGRVYNEQFF. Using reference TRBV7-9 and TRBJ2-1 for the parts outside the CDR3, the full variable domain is DTGVSQNPRHKITKRGQNVTFRCDPISEHNRLYWYRQTLGQGPEFLTYFQNEAQLEKSRLLSDRFSAERPKGSFSTLEIQRTEQGDSAMYLCASGQMASGRVYNEQFFGPGTRLTVL.

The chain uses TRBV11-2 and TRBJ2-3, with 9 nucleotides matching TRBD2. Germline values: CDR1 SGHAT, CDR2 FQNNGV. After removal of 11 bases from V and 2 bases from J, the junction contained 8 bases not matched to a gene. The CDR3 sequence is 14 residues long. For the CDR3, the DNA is TGTGCCGGAGAGCGGGAGGCGTCCACAGATACGCAGTATTTT. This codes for CAGEREASTDTQYF. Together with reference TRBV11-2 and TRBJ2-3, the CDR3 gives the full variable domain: EAGVAQSPRYKIIEKRQSVAFWCNPISGHATLYWYQQILGQGPKLLIQFQNNGVVDDSQLPKDRFSAERLKGVDSTLKIQPAKLEDSAVYLCAGEREASTDTQYFGPGTRLTVL.

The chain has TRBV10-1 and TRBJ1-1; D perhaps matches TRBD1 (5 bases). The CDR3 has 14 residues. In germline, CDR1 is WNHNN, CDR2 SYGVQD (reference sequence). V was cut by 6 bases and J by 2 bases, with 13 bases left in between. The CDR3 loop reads CASSGDRENTEAFF. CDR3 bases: TGCGCCAGCAGCGGGGACCGCGAAAACACTGAAGCTTTCTTT.

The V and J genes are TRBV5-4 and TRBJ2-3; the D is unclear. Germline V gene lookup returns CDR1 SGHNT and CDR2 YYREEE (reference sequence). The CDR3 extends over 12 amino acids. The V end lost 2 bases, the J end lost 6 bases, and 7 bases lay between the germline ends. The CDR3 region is CASSFYLDTQYF. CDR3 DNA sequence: TGTGCCAGCAGCTTTTACTTGGATACGCAGTATTTT. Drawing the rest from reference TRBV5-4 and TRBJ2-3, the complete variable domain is ETGVTQSPTHLIKTRGQQVTLRCSSQSGHNTVSWYQQALGQGPQFIFQYYREEENGRGNFPPRFSGLQFPNYSSELNVNALELDDSALYLCASSFYLDTQYFGPGTRLTVL.

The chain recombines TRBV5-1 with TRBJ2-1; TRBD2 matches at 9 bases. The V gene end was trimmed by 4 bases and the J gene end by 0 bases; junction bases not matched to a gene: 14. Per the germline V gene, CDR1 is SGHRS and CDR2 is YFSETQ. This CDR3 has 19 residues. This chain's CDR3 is CASSPSVGGGASSYNEQFF. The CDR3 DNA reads TGCGCCAGCAGCCCTTCGGTTGGCGGGGGGGCCAGCTCCTACAATGAGCAGTTCTTC.

The chain's CDR3 is CASSLARGRMKDTEAFF. The CDR3 DNA reads as TGTGCCAGCAGCTTAGCCAGGGGGCGGATGAAGGACACTGAAGCTTTCTTT. The gene calls are TRBV7-8 and TRBJ1-1, with 8 bases matching TRBD1. The germline V gene has CDR1 SGHVS and CDR2 FQNEAQ. The trim removed 0 bases at V and 3 bases at J, leaving 9 bases unmatched. The CDR3 contains 17 residues. The full variable domain, in which reference TRBV7-8 and TRBJ1-1 provide the parts outside the CDR3, is GAGVSQSPRYKVAKRGQDVALRCDPISGHVSLFWYQQALGQGPEFLTYFQNEAQLDKSGLPSDRFFAERPEGSVSTLKIQRTQQEDSAVYLCASSLARGRMKDTEAFFGQGTRLTVV.

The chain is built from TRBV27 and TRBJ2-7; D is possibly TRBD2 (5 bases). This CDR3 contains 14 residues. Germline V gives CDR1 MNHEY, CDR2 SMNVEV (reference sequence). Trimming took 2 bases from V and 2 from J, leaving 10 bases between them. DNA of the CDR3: TGTGCCAGCAGTTTAGGTCGGGGTCCCTACGAGCAGTACTTC. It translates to CASSLGRGPYEQYF.

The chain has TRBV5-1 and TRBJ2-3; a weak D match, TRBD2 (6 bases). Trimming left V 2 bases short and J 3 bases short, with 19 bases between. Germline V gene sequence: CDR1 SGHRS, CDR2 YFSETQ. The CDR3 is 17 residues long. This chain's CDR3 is CASSFGDFGTRTDTQYF. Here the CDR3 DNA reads TGCGCCAGCAGCTTTGGGGACTTCGGCACGCGTACAGATACGCAGTATTTT.

DNA for the CDR3: TGTGCCAGCAGTTACTCCGGGACAGGGAACTACGAGCAGTACTTC. It is translated as CASSYSGTGNYEQYF. The chain recombines TRBV6-5 with TRBJ2-7, with TRBD1 matching 9 bases. Germline V gene lookup returns CDR1 MNHEY and CDR2 SVGAGI. The CDR3 runs to 15 residues. V lost 0 bases, J lost 3 bases, and 3 bases stayed unmatched.

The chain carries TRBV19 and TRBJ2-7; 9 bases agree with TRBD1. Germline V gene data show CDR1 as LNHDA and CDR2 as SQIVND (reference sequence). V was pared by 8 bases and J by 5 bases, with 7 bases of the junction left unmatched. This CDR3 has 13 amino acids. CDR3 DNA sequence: TGTGCCAGTGGGAACAGGGGGCGAAACGAGCAGTACTTC. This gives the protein CASGNRGRNEQYF.

The CDR3 sequence: CASSQGMGVLAKNIQYF. For the CDR3, the DNA is TGCGCCAGCAGCCAAGGGATGGGTGTACTAGCCAAAAACATTCAGTACTTC. The chain recombines TRBV4-1 with TRBJ2-4; no firm D call. The CDR3 spans 17 residues. Germline V gene sequence: CDR1 MGHRA, CDR2 YSYEKL. V lost 1 base and J lost 0, with 13 bases in between.

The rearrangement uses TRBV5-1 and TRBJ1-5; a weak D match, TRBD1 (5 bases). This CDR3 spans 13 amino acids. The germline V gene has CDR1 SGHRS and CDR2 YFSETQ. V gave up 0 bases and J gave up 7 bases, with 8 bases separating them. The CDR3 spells CASSLEGRQPQHF. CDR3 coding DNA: TGCGCCAGCAGCTTGGAGGGACGACAGCCCCAGCATTTT. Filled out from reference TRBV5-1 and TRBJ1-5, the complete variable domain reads KAGVTQTPRYLIKTRGQQVTLSCSPISGHRSVSWYQQTPGQGLQFLFEYFSETQRNKGNFPGRFSGRQFSNSRSEMNVSTLELGDSALYLCASSLEGRQPQHFGDGTRLSIL.